The T cell receptor (beta chain) under discussion was sequenced for a study of blood T cell repertoires in COVID-19. Across the whole study: Samples of COVID-19 (acute and convalescent) were obtained from the United States, Italy and Spain. The cDNA or gDNA used as material had been derived from T cells, B-cell-depleted T cells, or PBMCs.

Those enrolled in Seattle joined during active infection and were followed longitudinally afterward. This CDR3 contains 13 residues. Deletions cut 1 base from V and 5 bases from J, with 8 bases between. Germline CDR1 is SEHNR and CDR2 is FQNEAQ (reference sequence). Profiling relied on immunoSEQ multiplex PCR, and the TCRdb table lists in-frame clones only, not all of them. Here the sample spans 200,000 to 300,000 clones, around 90% being singletons. The receptor was derived from a man aged 25-40 years with COVID-19, enrolled during active disease. The sequencing input was peripheral blood. The chain joins TRBV7-9 to TRBJ1-2; D uncertain. The CDR3 nucleotides are TGTGCCAGCAGCTTAGTCACAGTTTATGGCTACACCTTC. As protein: CASSLVTVYGYTF. Combining the CDR3 with reference TRBV7-9 and TRBJ1-2 gives the whole variable domain DTGVSQNPRHKITKRGQNVTFRCDPISEHNRLYWYRQTLGQGPEFLTYFQNEAQLEKSRLLSDRFSAERPKGSFSTLEIQRTEQGDSAMYLCASSLVTVYGYTFGSGTRLTVV.